These 5 T cell receptor beta chains were all obtained from the same sample, sequenced in a study of blood T cell repertoires in COVID-19. The repertoire was sequenced with immunoSEQ multiplex PCR; TCRdb's copy has only in-frame clones and lacks some. The sample consists of about 140,000 clones, over 75% of them appearing once. Sequencing used peripheral blood. These receptor sequences come from a man between 70 and 80 years old with acute or convalescent COVID-19.

The V gene is TRBV4-2, the J gene TRBJ1-2; 7 nucleotides line up with TRBD1. With 1 base clipped from V and 2 bases from J, the junction kept 4 bases outside the gene matches. Germline values: CDR1 LGHNA, CDR2 YNFKEQ. This CDR3 is 15 amino acids long. The CDR3 is CASSQGPQGNYGYTF. The CDR3 DNA is TGTGCCAGCAGCCAAGGCCCACAGGGGAACTATGGCTACACCTTC.

The chain is built from TRBV4-1 and TRBJ2-1; tentative D call: TRBD2 (5 bases). V was clipped by 0 bases and J by 6 bases, with 18 bases between them. CDR3 length: 17 amino acids. The germline CDR1 and CDR2 sequences are MGHRA and YSYEKL. CDR3 region: CASSQEGADVPGNEQFF. DNA of the CDR3: TGCGCCAGCAGCCAAGAGGGAGCGGATGTTCCGGGCAATGAGCAGTTCTTC.

V and J are TRBV3-1 (or the pseudogene TRBV3-2) and TRBJ2-2; D gene unclear. CDR3 length equals 14 residues. From germline, CDR1 is LGHDT and CDR2 YNNKEL (reference sequence). V lost 3 bases and J 0 bases, leaving 5 bases between the germline ends. CDR3 loop: CASSQRTNTGELFF. The CDR3 DNA reads TGTGCCAGCAGCCAGAGGACGAACACCGGGGAGCTGTTTTTT.

The gene calls are TRBV18 and TRBJ1-2; 11 bases are shared with TRBD1. The CDR3 length is 16 residues. Per germline, CDR1 KGHSH and CDR2 LQKENI. V lost 1 base to trimming and J lost 6 bases; unmatched junction nucleotides: 7. CDR3 amino acids: CASSPLTDRGLDGYTF. The CDR3 DNA reads as TGTGCCAGCTCACCACTTACGGACAGGGGGCTTGATGGCTACACCTTC. Combining the CDR3 with reference TRBV18 and TRBJ1-2 gives the whole variable domain NAGVMQNPRHLVRRRGQEARLRCSPMKGHSHVYWYRQLPEEGLKFMVYLQKENIIDESGMPKERFSAEFPKEGPSILRIQQVVRGDSAAYFCASSPLTDRGLDGYTFGSGTRLTVV.

The chain has TRBV10-2 and TRBJ1-4, with TRBD1 matching over 9 bases. CDR3 length: 14 amino acids. V lost 7 bases to trimming and J lost 7 bases; unmatched junction nucleotides: 7. The germline CDR1 and CDR2 sequences are WSHSY and SAAADI. Written as DNA, the CDR3 is TGCGCCAGCAAGACACAGGGGGCCCCTGAAAAACTGTTTTTT. Translation gives CASKTQGAPEKLFF.